This T cell receptor beta chain was found in a study of regulatory T cells in long-lasting Graves disease. Background on the study: Freshly diagnosed Graves' patients had used antithyroid drugs for under 3 months.

Time point meaning: newly diagnosed GD, antithyroid drugs for less than 3 months. After RNA was extracted from PBMCs, the TCR library was made from it. Study-level findings and limits: The study found TRBV28, TRBJ1-2 and TRBJ2-5 favored in persistent disease.

The germline V gene has CDR1 SGHTA and CDR2 FQGNSA. This CDR3 contains 15 residues. V shed 5 bases and J shed 3 bases, with 16 bases lying between them. Turning to this clonotype: Its antigen is unknown.

With iRepertoire HTBI primers and Arm-PCR of CDR3 regions, TCR beta libraries were built. A single record per CDR3 protein comes from TCRdb applying MiXCR to the multiplex PCR reads. The table records 500,000 or so distinct CDR3 sequences, about 16% of them present only once. The sample also formed part of further work on T cells in Graves' hyperthyroidism and ophthalmopathy.

Sample: peripheral blood mononuclear cells (PBMCs), taken at new diagnosis, from a patient treated with antithyroid drugs. This TCR was recovered from a woman between 40 and 65 years old with Graves disease. V gene TRBV7-2 combines with J gene TRBJ1-2, with a tentative D call TRBD1 (5 bases). CDR3 in amino acids: CASSARDRGDYGYTF. As DNA, the CDR3 is TGTGCCAGCAGCGCCCGGGACCGAGGAGACTATGGCTACACCTTC.